A single sample gave rise to the 18 T cell receptor beta chains below, sequenced in a study of OX40 agonist ivuxolimab in advanced cancers. Library method: the immunoSEQ multiplex PCR assay. The table comes from immuneACCESS by way of TCRdb, which keeps in-frame sequences with V and J called. Part of the clones is missing from these tables; in studies checked, under half for an unresolved V gene and the rest for unknown reasons. Within this sample are some 100,000 clones, with 75% to 95% of them counted one time only. The ten most abundant clones make up approximately 0.58% of the sample. The source material was CD4+ or CD8+ T cells sorted from blood, sampled in a trial of the OX40 agonist ivuxolimab. The source of these receptors is an adult with an advanced solid tumor such as melanoma, head and neck, liver or kidney cancer.

CDR3 region: CSVDTSDYEQYF. CDR3 coding DNA: TGCAGCGTAGATACTAGCGACTACGAGCAGTACTTC. This chain links TRBV29-1 with TRBJ2-5; the match to TRBD2 covers 7 bases. The J call could be wrong; TRBJ2-7 is a better fit for the DNA end. The germline V gene has CDR1 SQVTM and CDR2 ANQGSEA. This CDR3 has 12 amino acids.

The chain couples TRBV5-6 to TRBJ1-2; no clear D. Trimming took off 4 bases at V and 7 bases at J, with 8 bases between the two ends. The CDR3 runs to 11 residues. Germline CDR1 is SGHDT and CDR2 is YYEEEE. The CDR3 nucleotides read TGTGCCAGCAGCCTGGAAGGTGGCTACACCTTC. Translating gives CASSLEGGYTF.

This clone was picked up one time. V is TRBV7-8 and J is TRBJ2-1; D is unclear. The CDR3 has 13 residues. Trimming removed 5 bases from V and 5 bases from J, with 10 bases in between. CDR1 is SGHVS, CDR2 FQNEAQ, per germline. CDR3 nucleotide sequence: TGTGCCAGCAGCCCCGTTACGGACAATGAGCAGTTCTTC. It encodes CASSPVTDNEQFF.

This chain joins TRBV6-5 and TRBJ2-3; D is unresolved. The CDR3 contains 13 residues. The ends were cut back, 0 bases at V and 8 bases at J, with 9 bases in the middle. Germline V gene lookup returns CDR1 MNHEY and CDR2 SVGAGI. CDR3 amino acids: CASSYSNFGTQYF. CDR3 nucleotides: TGTGCCAGCAGTTACTCGAACTTCGGTACGCAGTATTTT.

The V gene is TRBV2, the J gene TRBJ2-7; 10 bases match TRBD2. CDR3 length equals 16 residues. The germline V gene encodes CDR1 SNHLY and CDR2 FYNNEI. The trim removed 3 bases at V and 3 bases at J, leaving 8 bases unmatched. In DNA, the CDR3 is TGTGCCAGCAGTGACAGGGGGACTAGCGCTCACTACGAGCAGTACTTC. Translated: CASSDRGTSAHYEQYF.

CDR3 sequence reads: CASSRSREETQYF. The CDR3, as DNA: TGTGCCAGCTCACGGAGCAGGGAGGAGACCCAGTACTTC. The chain couples TRBV18 to TRBJ2-5; tentatively, D is TRBD1 or TRBD2 (5 bases each). The V gene's germline CDR1 is KGHSH and CDR2 LQKENI. The CDR3 contains 13 residues. Trimming took 4 bases from V and 5 from J, leaving 11 bases between them.

V gene TRBV29-1 combines with J gene TRBJ2-7; D might be TRBD2 (7 bases). Trimming pared 6 bases from V and 3 bases from J, leaving 12 bases between. Germline CDR1 SQVTM, CDR2 ANQGSEA. This CDR3 has 12 amino acids. The CDR3: CSVGGLFYEQYF. CDR3 bases: TGCAGCGTAGGGGGACTATTCTACGAGCAGTACTTC.

The genes are TRBV19 and TRBJ2-7; D could derive from TRBD1 or TRBD2 (5 bases each). Germline V CDR1 and CDR2: LNHDA, SQIVND (reference sequence). The CDR3 length is 14 residues. The germline V and J ends were trimmed by 3 bases and 0 bases, with 9 bases remaining between them. CDR3: CASSIPGRSYEQYF. CDR3 bases: TGTGCCAGTAGTATCCCGGGGCGCTCCTACGAGCAGTACTTC.

The chain is built from TRBV7-2 and TRBJ2-5, with TRBD2 identical over 7 bases. The CDR3 has 15 amino acids. CDR1 and CDR2 from the germline V gene are SGHTA and FQGNSA. V dropped 5 bases and J dropped 5; count of bases not matched to a gene: 11. Written as DNA, the CDR3 is TGTGCCAGCAGCCCAGAATATGCGGGAGCTGAGACCCAGTACTTC. Encoded protein: CASSPEYAGAETQYF.

The table lists this clone with a few counts. This sample also contains other DNA sequences that code for the same CDR3. This rearrangement joins TRBV28 to TRBJ2-7; no clear D. In germline, CDR1 is MDHEN, CDR2 SYDVKM. The V gene lost 5 bases and the J gene lost 4 bases, with 6 bases spanning the gap. The CDR3 has 11 amino acids. The CDR3 region has the DNA TGTGCCAGCAGTCTAGGATACGAGCAGTACTTC. Encoded protein: CASSLGYEQYF.

The chain has TRBV6-6 and TRBJ1-5; D perhaps matches TRBD1 (6 bases). In germline, CDR1 is MNHNY, CDR2 SVGAGI (reference sequence). This CDR3 spans 15 amino acids. V gave up 2 bases and J gave up 0 bases, with 8 bases separating them. The CDR3 DNA reads TGTGCCAGCAGTTACAAACAGGGTAGCAATCAGCCCCAGCATTTT. Encoded protein: CASSYKQGSNQPQHF.

CDR3 sequence reads: CASSPHVGKGTGELFF. The CDR3 DNA reads as TGTGCCAGCAGCCCGCACGTCGGGAAGGGCACCGGGGAGCTGTTTTTT. The V call is TRBV11-2, the J call TRBJ2-2, with a tentative D call TRBD2 (5 bases). Germline CDR1 reads SGHAT; CDR2 reads FQNNGV. The CDR3 covers 16 residues. V gave up 5 bases and J gave up 4 bases, with 17 bases separating them.

The chain links TRBV7-2 to TRBJ2-5; TRBD2 matches 11 bases. CDR1 is SGHTA and CDR2 is FQGNSA in the germline V gene. The CDR3 is made up of 16 amino acids. V was pared by 7 bases and J by 3 bases, with 10 bases of the junction left unmatched. CDR3 protein: CASMRRASGRKETQYF. The CDR3 DNA reads TGTGCCAGCATGCGGCGGGCTAGCGGGAGGAAAGAGACCCAGTACTTC.

The rearrangement links TRBV27 to TRBJ2-1; 13 nucleotides align to TRBD2. Unmatched junction bases numbered 11, after V lost 5 bases and J lost 10 bases. The germline gives CDR1 MNHEY, CDR2 SMNVEV (reference sequence). CDR3 length equals 16 residues. This CDR3 is CASSPTSGRAEREQFF. The CDR3, as DNA: TGTGCCAGCAGTCCAACTAGCGGGAGGGCCGAGAGGGAGCAGTTCTTC.

The table lists this clone with a count of one. The chain carries TRBV7-9 and TRBJ2-2, with a tentative D call TRBD2 (5 bases). The germline V gene encodes CDR1 SEHNR and CDR2 FQNEAQ (reference sequence). This CDR3 contains 15 residues. Trimming shortened V by 5 bases and J by 0 bases, and 10 bases separated the two germline ends. CDR3 coding DNA: TGTGCCAGCAGCGTGGAGGATTCGAACACCGGGGAGCTGTTTTTT. Its protein is CASSVEDSNTGELFF.

J is TRBJ2-7 and V is TRBV18; 8 bases are shared with TRBD2. The trim removed 3 bases at V and 7 bases at J, leaving 5 bases unmatched. This CDR3 contains 13 residues. Germline lookup yields CDR1 KGHSH and CDR2 LQKENI. CDR3 loop: CASSPPGLVEQYF. The CDR3 DNA sequence: TGTGCCAGCTCACCCCCGGGACTAGTGGAGCAGTACTTC.

The V call is TRBV7-2, the J call TRBJ2-1; no reliable D call. The CDR3 totals 15 residues. Trimming removed 6 bases at V and 0 bases at J, with 12 bases between. Germline CDR1 reads SGHTA; CDR2 reads FQGNSA. In DNA form, the CDR3 reads TGTGCCAGCAGTCGGGCGACCGGCTCCTACAATGAGCAGTTCTTC. Translated, it gives CASSRATGSYNEQFF.

This clone has only a few counts. The chain joins TRBV4-2 to TRBJ2-2; perhaps TRBD1 as D (5 bases). Germline assignment: CDR1 LGHNA and CDR2 YNFKEQ. V was clipped by 4 bases and J by 2 bases, with 17 bases between them. This CDR3 has 17 residues. CDR3 sequence (DNA): TGTGCCAGCAGCCGAAACCAGGGTGCGATAAACACCGGGGAGCTGTTTTTT. Its protein is CASSRNQGAINTGELFF.